This T cell receptor beta chain was retrieved from a study of identical twins. Germline CDR1 reads SGHRS; CDR2 reads YFSETQ. V was trimmed by 0 bases and J by 0 bases, leaving 8 bases between them. The CDR3 has 15 residues. This clonotype was seen only a few times. One entry per CDR3 protein, called by TCRdb with MiXCR from the 5' RACE reads. The sample lists roughly 1,500,000 distinct CDR3 sequences; about 31% were seen once. The sequenced sample consisted of cord blood. This TCR was sampled from a newborn girl in good health. This sequence joins TRBV5-1 and TRBJ2-3, with D hard to call. The DNA for the CDR3 is TGCGCCAGCAGCTTGGCACAAACTAGCACAGATACGCAGTATTTT. Residues: CASSLAQTSTDTQYF.